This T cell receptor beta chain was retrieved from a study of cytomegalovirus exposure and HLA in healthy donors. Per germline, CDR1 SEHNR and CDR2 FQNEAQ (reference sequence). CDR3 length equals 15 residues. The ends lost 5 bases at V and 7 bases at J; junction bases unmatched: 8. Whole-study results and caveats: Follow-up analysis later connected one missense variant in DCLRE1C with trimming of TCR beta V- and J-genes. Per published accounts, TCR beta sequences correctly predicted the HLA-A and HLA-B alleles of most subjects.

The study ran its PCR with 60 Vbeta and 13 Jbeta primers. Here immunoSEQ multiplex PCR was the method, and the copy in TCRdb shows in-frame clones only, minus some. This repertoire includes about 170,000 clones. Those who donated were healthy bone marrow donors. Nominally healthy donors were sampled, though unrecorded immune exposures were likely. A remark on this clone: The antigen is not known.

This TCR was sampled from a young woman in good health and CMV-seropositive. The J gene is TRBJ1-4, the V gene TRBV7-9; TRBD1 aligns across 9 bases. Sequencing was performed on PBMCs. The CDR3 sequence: CASSPPGQGLEKLFF. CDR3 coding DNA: TGTGCCAGCAGCCCCCCCGGACAGGGGCTTGAAAAACTGTTTTTT. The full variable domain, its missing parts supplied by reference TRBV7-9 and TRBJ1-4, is DTGVSQNPRHKITKRGQNVTFRCDPISEHNRLYWYRQTLGQGPEFLTYFQNEAQLEKSRLLSDRFSAERPKGSFSTLEIQRTEQGDSAMYLCASSPPGQGLEKLFFGSGTQLSVL.